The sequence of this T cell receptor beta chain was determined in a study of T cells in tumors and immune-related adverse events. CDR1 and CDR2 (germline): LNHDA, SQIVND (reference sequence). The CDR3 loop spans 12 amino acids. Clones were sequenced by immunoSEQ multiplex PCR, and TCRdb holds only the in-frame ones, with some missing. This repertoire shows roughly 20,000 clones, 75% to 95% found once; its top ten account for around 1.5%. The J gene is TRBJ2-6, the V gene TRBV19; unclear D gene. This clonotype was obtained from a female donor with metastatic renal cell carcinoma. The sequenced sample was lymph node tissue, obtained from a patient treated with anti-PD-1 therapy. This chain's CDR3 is CAVSRGANVLTF. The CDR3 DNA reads TGTGCAGTTTCCCGGGGGGCCAACGTCCTGACTTTC.